This TCR beta chain was recovered during a study of identical twins. Using its own MiXCR run on the 5' RACE reads, TCRdb lists one record per CDR3 protein. This table holds 350,000 to 450,000 distinct CDR3 sequences, roughly 20% found once. Study findings and constraints: It was out-of-frame TCR alpha sharing in monozygotic twins that models underestimated.

This clonotype was seen only a few times. Antigen: not known. Healthy Caucasians provided all donations. The germline CDR1 and CDR2 sequences are SGDLS and YYNGEE. Germline trimming cut 0 bases from V and 7 bases from J; bases unmatched to any gene: 11. This CDR3 has 17 amino acids. The receptor was isolated from a man between 45 and 60 years old in good health. The sample taken for sequencing was naive T cells sorted from blood. The J gene is TRBJ2-1, the V gene TRBV9; TRBD2 matches at 9 bases. The DNA of the CDR3 is TGTGCCAGCAGCGTAGGCGGGAGGGCCAAGGTTAGGAATGAGCAGTTCTTC. It codes for CASSVGGRAKVRNEQFF.